One sample yielded the 7 T cell receptor beta chains listed below, sequenced in a study of cytomegalovirus exposure and HLA in healthy donors (dated by TCRdb to about 2017). Library preparation used the immunoSEQ multiplex PCR assay. A mixture of 60 forward primers for TCR Vbeta segments and 13 reverse primers for TCR Jbeta segments was used in the multiplex PCR. In its TCRdb copy, this immuneACCESS table keeps in-frame sequences only and misses some clones. Where compared with another copy, unresolved V genes explain less than half of these, and the others have no known cause. The sample table contains tens of thousands of clones; only one count was recorded for approximately 70% of them. Around 15% of the sample goes to the ten largest clones. Sequencing input: PBMCs. These receptors originate from a male donor in good health and CMV-seropositive.

The rearrangement uses TRBV6-1 and TRBJ2-1, with 7 bases that match TRBD2. The length of the CDR3 is 15 residues. Trimming at V came to 1 base and at J to 9 bases, leaving 9 bases not matched to a gene. Germline CDR1 reads MNHNS; CDR2 reads SASEGT. The DNA for the CDR3 is TGTGCCAGCAGTGAAGACTGGACTAGGGGTCGTGAGCAGTTCTTC. The encoded protein is CASSEDWTRGREQFF.

This clone was observed a handful of times. The chain is built from TRBV5-4 and TRBJ2-1, with 10 bases matching TRBD2. The CDR3 is 15 residues long. V lost 2 bases and J lost 7; bases outside the gene matches: 6. Germline V lookup: CDR1 SGHNT, CDR2 YYREEE (reference sequence). The CDR3 region has the DNA TGTGCCAGCAGCTTCGCTAGCGGGAGTGTTAATGAGCAGTTCTTC. This codes for CASSFASGSVNEQFF.

The chain recombines TRBV20-1 with TRBJ2-3, with D uncertain. The CDR3 contains 10 residues. Per the germline V gene, CDR1 is DFQATT and CDR2 is SNEGSKA (reference sequence). The V gene lost 3 bases and the J gene lost 6 bases, with 4 bases spanning the gap. The CDR3 region is CSAREDTQYF. The CDR3 nucleotides read TGCAGTGCTAGGGAGGATACGCAGTATTTT.

The chain recombines TRBV6-1 with TRBJ1-1, with a possible D match to TRBD1 (5 bases). From germline, CDR1 is MNHNS and CDR2 SASEGT. V lost 7 bases and J 2 bases, leaving 14 bases between the germline ends. CDR3 length: 14 residues. DNA for the CDR3: TGTGCCAGCACCCCACAGGTAAAAAACACTGAAGCTTTCTTT. It specifies CASTPQVKNTEAFF.

CDR3 sequence: CASSLGLRGSTGELFF. In DNA, the CDR3 is TGTGCCAGCAGCTTAGGCCTGCGGGGGAGCACCGGGGAGCTGTTTTTT. The genes are TRBV7-2 and TRBJ2-2, with 7 bases matching TRBD2. V trimming: 1 base; J trimming: 4 bases; junction bases outside the gene matches: 6. Germline V CDR1 and CDR2: SGHTA, FQGNSA. CDR3 size: 16 residues. The full variable domain, in which reference TRBV7-2 and TRBJ2-2 provide the parts outside the CDR3, is GAGVSQSPSNKVTEKGKDVELRCDPISGHTALYWYRQSLGQGLEFLIYFQGNSAPDKSGLPSDRFSAERTGGSVSTLTIQRTQQEDSAVYLCASSLGLRGSTGELFFGEGSRLTVL.

This clone was recorded once. This rearrangement joins TRBV6-5 to TRBJ1-5; no firm D call. Trimming pared 2 bases from V and 5 bases from J, leaving 7 bases between. Germline CDR1 is MNHEY and CDR2 is SVGAGI. The CDR3 covers 13 residues. CDR3 protein: CASSYTDHQPQHF. CDR3 DNA sequence: TGTGCCAGCAGTTACACTGATCATCAGCCCCAGCATTTT.

The chain has TRBV18 and TRBJ2-7, with a possible D match to TRBD2 (6 bases). The CDR3 length is 16 residues. V lost 5 bases and J lost 4, with 21 bases in between. The germline gives CDR1 KGHSH, CDR2 LQKENI. The chain's CDR3 is CASSSSQARDRYEQYF. The DNA of the CDR3 is TGTGCCAGCTCATCTTCCCAGGCGCGGGATCGGTACGAGCAGTACTTC. The whole variable domain, remainder taken from reference TRBV18 and TRBJ2-7, is NAGVMQNPRHLVRRRGQEARLRCSPMKGHSHVYWYRQLPEEGLKFMVYLQKENIIDESGMPKERFSAEFPKEGPSILRIQQVVRGDSAAYFCASSSSQARDRYEQYFGPGTRLTVT.